Given below is one T cell receptor (beta chain) in context. This record belongs to a study of blood T cell repertoires in COVID-19. Repertoires were generated with immunoSEQ multiplex PCR, while TCRdb's copy carries only in-frame clones and drops some. The sample has under 20,000 clones, roughly 82% seen once. V trimming: 6 bases; J trimming: 5 bases; junction bases outside the gene matches: 9. Looked up from germline, CDR1 is ENHRY and CDR2 is SYGVKD. This CDR3 contains 14 residues. The specimen sequenced was peripheral blood. The rearrangement joins TRBV10-3 to TRBJ2-7, with 8 bases identical to TRBD1. The receptor was isolated from a man in his 70s with COVID-19, enrolled during active disease. CDR3 coding DNA: TGTGCCATCAGCCCCCAGGACAGGGTCCACGAGCAGTACTTC. Its translation is CAISPQDRVHEQYF.